The next 31 T cell receptor beta chains were all read from a single sample in a study of CD4+ T cells in melanoma. Repertoires were generated with immunoSEQ multiplex PCR, while TCRdb's copy carries only in-frame clones and drops some. The sample has about 21,000 clones, about four fifths seen once. The sequencing input was cells from a culture (not recorded whether cultured in vitro). All receptors derive from a human donor with melanoma.

This chain joins TRBV7-9 and TRBJ2-1; tentative D call: TRBD1 (6 bases). V was trimmed by 5 bases and J by 6 bases, leaving 20 bases between them. The CDR3 is 16 residues long. The germline gives CDR1 SEHNR, CDR2 FQNEAQ (reference sequence). CDR3 region: CASSKQGTTSRNEQFF. The CDR3 DNA is TGTGCCAGCAGCAAACAGGGAACGACGAGCCGCAATGAGCAGTTCTTC.

V gene TRBV5-1 combines with J gene TRBJ2-1; 9 nucleotides align to TRBD2. Germline lookup yields CDR1 SGHRS and CDR2 YFSETQ. There are 16 residues in the CDR3. Trimming removed 3 bases from V and 3 bases from J; junction bases left unmatched: 7. The CDR3 nucleotides read TGCGCCAGCAGCTCTCCCAATAGCGGGGGCTACAATGAGCAGTTCTTC. It specifies CASSSPNSGGYNEQFF.

The chain is built from TRBV10-3 and TRBJ1-1; D is undetermined. Germline V lookup: CDR1 ENHRY, CDR2 SYGVKD. V was shortened by 8 bases and J by 3 bases, with 16 bases between the two germline ends. CDR3 length equals 14 residues. The CDR3 sequence: CAIGSQRSDTEAFF. The CDR3 DNA is TGTGCCATCGGGAGCCAGAGGAGTGACACTGAAGCTTTCTTT.

The chain couples TRBV7-2 to TRBJ2-1; D might be TRBD1 (6 bases). The CDR3 sequence is 14 residues long. The V and J ends lost 3 bases and 1 base respectively, with 7 bases between them. The germline V gene encodes CDR1 SGHTA and CDR2 FQGNSA. DNA for the CDR3: TGTGCCAGCAGCTTTCAGGGGTCCTACAATGAGCAGTTCTTC. This codes for CASSFQGSYNEQFF.

This clone is classed as medium-sized. The rearrangement uses TRBV5-1 and TRBJ2-5, with 7 nucleotides matching TRBD1. The CDR3 is 14 amino acids. V dropped 5 bases and J dropped 5; count of bases not matched to a gene: 9. Germline loops: CDR1 SGHRS, CDR2 YFSETQ. The CDR3 sequence is CASRQGGPRETQYF. CDR3 sequence (DNA): TGCGCCAGCAGGCAAGGGGGCCCCAGGGAGACCCAGTACTTC.

The rearrangement links TRBV5-1 to TRBJ2-3; D is unresolved. The CDR3 has 12 residues. CDR1 is SGHRS, CDR2 YFSETQ, per germline. V was trimmed by 0 bases and J by 8 bases, leaving 7 bases between them. As DNA, the CDR3 is TGCGCCAGCAGCTTGGCAAGTTCTACGCAGTATTTT. Protein product: CASSLASSTQYF.

The rearrangement uses TRBV10-3 and TRBJ2-3; tentatively, D is TRBD2 (7 bases). Germline V gene sequence: CDR1 ENHRY, CDR2 SYGVKD. This CDR3 has 16 residues. The V end lost 3 bases, the J end lost 2 bases, and 15 bases lay between the germline ends. In DNA form, the CDR3 reads TGTGCCATCAGTGACCCAGGCGGGGGCTACACAGATACGCAGTATTTT. Translated: CAISDPGGGYTDTQYF.

The chain has TRBV7-3 and TRBJ2-3; TRBD1 matches 9 bases. The CDR3 is made up of 16 amino acids. V shed 4 bases, J shed 4 bases, and the junction held 9 bases outside the gene matches. Looked up from germline, CDR1 is SGHTA and CDR2 is FQGTGA. The CDR3 region has the DNA TGTGCCAGCAGCTCCAAGGGACAGGGAAGTGCAGATACGCAGTATTTT. This sequence encodes CASSSKGQGSADTQYF.

This clone has more than one count but fewer than ten. J is TRBJ2-5 and V is TRBV19; TRBD2 aligns across 7 bases. The trim removed 4 bases at V and 1 base at J, leaving 3 bases unmatched. The CDR3 runs to 14 residues. Germline CDR1 LNHDA, CDR2 SQIVND (reference sequence). CDR3 DNA: TGTGCCAGTAGTAACAGCGGGGCCCAAGAGACCCAGTACTTC. Its translation: CASSNSGAQETQYF.

CDR3 sequence (DNA): TGTGCCAGCAGTCTACGGTATTCTCCCCAGCATTTT. Residues: CASSLRYSPQHF. The chain uses TRBV2 and TRBJ1-5, with no clear D. Germline loops: CDR1 SNHLY, CDR2 FYNNEI. V shed 5 bases and J shed 10 bases, with 12 bases lying between them. The CDR3 spans 12 residues.

The genes are TRBV28 and TRBJ2-5; TRBD1 matches at 8 bases. Losses at the gene ends were 7 bases for V and 3 bases for J; bases not matched to a gene: 10. CDR3 length: 15 residues. Germline V gene lookup returns CDR1 MDHEN and CDR2 SYDVKM. CDR3 DNA sequence: TGTGCCAGCAAAGTCCGGGGACAGGCAGAAGAGACCCAGTACTTC. Translation: CASKVRGQAEETQYF.

The CDR3 region is CASSLGWERDTDTQYF. CDR3 sequence (DNA): TGCGCCAGCAGCTTGGGCTGGGAAAGGGACACAGATACGCAGTATTTT. The V and J genes are TRBV5-1 and TRBJ2-3; D not resolved. Germline CDR1 is SGHRS and CDR2 is YFSETQ. The length of the CDR3 is 16 residues. Between the trimmed V and J ends, which lost 0 bases and 2 bases, there was a span of 13 bases. The full variable domain, rest sourced from reference TRBV5-1 and TRBJ2-3, is KAGVTQTPRYLIKTRGQQVTLSCSPISGHRSVSWYQQTPGQGLQFLFEYFSETQRNKGNFPGRFSGRQFSNSRSEMNVSTLELGDSALYLCASSLGWERDTDTQYFGPGTRLTVL.

The rearrangement uses TRBV30 and TRBJ2-1, with 7 bases fitting TRBD1. Looked up from germline, CDR1 is GTSNPN and CDR2 is SVGIG (reference sequence). V trimming: 2 bases; J trimming: 0 bases; junction bases outside the gene matches: 1. This CDR3 contains 14 residues. As DNA, the CDR3 is TGTGCCTGGAGTCGGGACAGCTCCTACAATGAGCAGTTCTTC. Translation: CAWSRDSSYNEQFF.

CDR3 DNA sequence: TGTGCCAGCAGAGGACGGCGAGACACTGAAGCTTTCTTT. It translates to CASRGRRDTEAFF. The V gene is TRBV6-5, the J gene TRBJ1-1; D gene ambiguous. CDR3 length equals 13 residues. Germline-derived CDR1 and CDR2 are MNHEY and SVGAGI. V was pared by 6 bases and J by 3 bases, with 11 bases between.

The count of this clone is one. This sequence joins TRBV9 and TRBJ1-4, with no clear D. In germline, CDR1 is SGDLS, CDR2 YYNGEE. The CDR3 is made up of 15 amino acids. V lost 3 bases, J lost 1 base, and 10 bases lay in between. The CDR3 is CASSAREGTNEKLFF. The CDR3 DNA follows: TGTGCCAGCAGCGCACGGGAGGGAACTAATGAAAAACTGTTTTTT.

This clone was picked up a small number of times. The gene calls are TRBV19 and TRBJ1-5; no firm D call. This CDR3 region has 13 residues. Germline V gene data show CDR1 as LNHDA and CDR2 as SQIVND (reference sequence). V lost 0 bases and J lost 7, with 7 bases in between. Written as DNA, the CDR3 is TGTGCCAGTAGTATAGACACGGTACAGCCCCAGCATTTT. This encodes CASSIDTVQPQHF. Combining the CDR3 with reference TRBV19 and TRBJ1-5 gives the whole variable domain DGGITQSPKYLFRKEGQNVTLSCEQNLNHDAMYWYRQDPGQGLRLIYYSQIVNDFQKGDIAEGYSVSREKKESFPLTVTSAQKNPTAFYLCASSIDTVQPQHFGDGTRLSIL.

This rearrangement joins TRBV6-6 to TRBJ1-5; a weak D match, TRBD1 (5 bases). Germline-derived CDR1 and CDR2 are MNHNY and SVGAGI (reference sequence). The V and J ends lost 6 bases and 7 bases respectively, with 16 bases between them. The CDR3 is 14 residues long. CDR3 protein: CASSSYPRVQPQHF. Here the CDR3 DNA reads TGTGCCAGCAGCTCGTACCCCAGGGTCCAGCCCCAGCATTTT.

The V gene is TRBV5-1, the J gene TRBJ2-7; 10 bases are a match to TRBD2. V shed 3 bases, J shed 3 bases, and the junction held 3 bases outside the gene matches. The CDR3 has 14 residues. Germline CDR1 and CDR2: SGHRS and YFSETQ. The CDR3 nucleotides read TGCGCCAGCAGCTCCATAGCGGGGGGCTACGAGCAGTACTTC. It codes for CASSSIAGGYEQYF.

V gene TRBV5-5 combines with J gene TRBJ2-3; possible D gene TRBD1, 5 bases. The CDR3 contains 16 residues. CDR1 SGHKS and CDR2 YYEKEE come from the germline V gene (reference sequence). V was trimmed by 1 base and J by 6 bases, leaving 18 bases between them. CDR3 coding DNA: TGTGCCAGCAGCTTGTCAGCAGGGTGGTTGTCCGATACGCAGTATTTT. Protein: CASSLSAGWLSDTQYF.

The chain links TRBV12-1 to TRBJ1-2. TRBV12-1 is a pseudogene locus. The CDR3 consists of 19 residues. The CDR3 sequence: CASSFRSGNRRQSHYGYTF. CDR3 sequence (DNA): TGTGCCAGCAGCTTTCGTTCAGGCAACCGGAGGCAAAGCCATTATGGCTACACCTTC.

The chain carries TRBV11-1 and TRBJ1-2, with D possibly matching TRBD1 (5 bases). Looked up from germline, CDR1 is SGHAT and CDR2 is FQDESV (reference sequence). Trimming removed 3 bases at V and 6 bases at J, with 14 bases between. CDR3 size: 14 residues. The CDR3 sequence is CASSFGLGGNGYTF. The CDR3 DNA follows: TGTGCCAGCAGCTTTGGTCTTGGGGGTAATGGCTACACCTTC.

The V gene is TRBV18, the J gene TRBJ2-1; D is unresolved. CDR3 size: 13 residues. Germline V gene data show CDR1 as KGHSH and CDR2 as LQKENI. V was clipped by 3 bases and J by 3 bases, with 6 bases between them. In DNA, the CDR3 is TGTGCCAGCTCACCGGCATTCTACAATGAGCAGTTCTTC. Amino acids: CASSPAFYNEQFF. The complete variable domain, with remaining parts taken from reference TRBV18 and TRBJ2-1, reads NAGVMQNPRHLVRRRGQEARLRCSPMKGHSHVYWYRQLPEEGLKFMVYLQKENIIDESGMPKERFSAEFPKEGPSILRIQQVVRGDSAAYFCASSPAFYNEQFFGPGTRLTVL.

This clone has more than one count but fewer than ten. The genes are TRBV6-1 and TRBJ2-2; D possibly corresponds to TRBD2 (5 bases). CDR1 and CDR2 from the germline V gene are MNHNS and SASEGT. CDR3 length: 14 residues. V was trimmed by 3 bases and J by 4 bases, leaving 9 bases between them. CDR3 region: CASSEPRGTGELFF. The CDR3 DNA sequence: TGTGCCAGCAGTGAGCCCCGGGGCACCGGGGAGCTGTTTTTT.

The genes are TRBV19 and TRBJ2-3; 9 nucleotides match TRBD1. V was pared by 7 bases and J by 6 bases, with 17 bases of the junction left unmatched. Germline V gives CDR1 LNHDA, CDR2 SQIVND (reference sequence). The CDR3 totals 17 residues. Written as DNA, the CDR3 is TGTGCCAGTACACCACTGGGACAGGGCCCTAGCGGTGATACGCAGTATTTT. This gives the protein CASTPLGQGPSGDTQYF.

The chain couples TRBV5-4 to TRBJ2-5, with 16 bases lining up with TRBD2. The CDR3 contains 16 residues. V trimming: 4 bases; J trimming: 4 bases; junction bases outside the gene matches: 4. Germline V gene lookup returns CDR1 SGHNT and CDR2 YYREEE (reference sequence). CDR3 loop: CASSDGTSGGAETQYF. CDR3 in DNA: TGTGCCAGCAGCGACGGGACTAGCGGGGGGGCAGAGACCCAGTACTTC.

The chain is built from TRBV30 and TRBJ2-2; D remains unclear. The CDR3 is made up of 13 amino acids. Trimming cost V 5 bases and J 3 bases, with 10 bases left between them. The germline V gene encodes CDR1 GTSNPN and CDR2 SVGIG (reference sequence). CDR3 sequence: CAWAIPYTGELFF. Here the CDR3 DNA reads TGTGCCTGGGCCATCCCTTACACCGGGGAGCTGTTTTTT.

This clone appeared once. V usage is TRBV5-1 and J usage is TRBJ1-1; D is unclear. The germline gives CDR1 SGHRS, CDR2 YFSETQ. The CDR3 spans 12 residues. Trimming pared 2 bases from V and 5 bases from J, leaving 7 bases between. The CDR3 is CASSLGRTEAFF. In DNA form, the CDR3 reads TGCGCCAGCAGCTTAGGGCGTACTGAAGCTTTCTTT.

This clone was seen only once. V gene TRBV30 combines with J gene TRBJ1-1; D is uncertain. The germline V and J ends were trimmed by 2 bases and 10 bases, with 11 bases remaining between them. Germline V lookup: CDR1 GTSNPN, CDR2 SVGIG (reference sequence). CDR3 length: 11 amino acids. This CDR3 is CAWSRALGAFF. The DNA for the CDR3 is TGTGCCTGGAGTAGGGCCCTTGGAGCTTTCTTT.

The CDR3 sequence: CASSLPGSQETQYF. CDR3 coding DNA: TGTGCCAGCAGTTTACCGGGGTCCCAAGAGACCCAGTACTTC. V and J are TRBV2 and TRBJ2-5; tentative D call: TRBD2 (5 bases). Germline V CDR1 and CDR2: SNHLY, FYNNEI. The V gene lost 5 bases and the J gene lost 1 base, with 11 bases spanning the gap. The CDR3 extends over 14 amino acids.

This chain's CDR3 is CAWRTSGGLGGYTF. CDR3 bases: TGTGCCTGGAGGACCAGCGGGGGGCTGGGTGGCTACACCTTC. The rearrangement joins TRBV30 to TRBJ1-2, with D possibly TRBD1 on 6 matching bases. The CDR3 is made up of 14 amino acids. The germline V and J ends were trimmed by 3 bases and 7 bases, with 18 bases remaining between them. Germline loops: CDR1 GTSNPN, CDR2 SVGIG (reference sequence).

This chain joins TRBV25-1 and TRBJ1-4, with unresolved D. CDR3 size: 13 residues. The germline gives CDR1 MGHDK, CDR2 SYGVNS. Trimming removed 8 bases from V and 8 bases from J, with 15 bases in between. The CDR3 reads CASATTKGEKLFF. CDR3 nucleotides: TGTGCCAGCGCCACCACAAAAGGGGAAAAACTGTTTTTT. Full variable domain (remainder filled in from reference TRBV25-1 and TRBJ1-4): EADIYQTPRYLVIGTGKKITLECSQTMGHDKMYWYQQDPGMELHLIHYSYGVNSTEKGDLSSESTVSRIRTEHFPLTLESARPSHTSQYLCASATTKGEKLFFGSGTQLSVL.